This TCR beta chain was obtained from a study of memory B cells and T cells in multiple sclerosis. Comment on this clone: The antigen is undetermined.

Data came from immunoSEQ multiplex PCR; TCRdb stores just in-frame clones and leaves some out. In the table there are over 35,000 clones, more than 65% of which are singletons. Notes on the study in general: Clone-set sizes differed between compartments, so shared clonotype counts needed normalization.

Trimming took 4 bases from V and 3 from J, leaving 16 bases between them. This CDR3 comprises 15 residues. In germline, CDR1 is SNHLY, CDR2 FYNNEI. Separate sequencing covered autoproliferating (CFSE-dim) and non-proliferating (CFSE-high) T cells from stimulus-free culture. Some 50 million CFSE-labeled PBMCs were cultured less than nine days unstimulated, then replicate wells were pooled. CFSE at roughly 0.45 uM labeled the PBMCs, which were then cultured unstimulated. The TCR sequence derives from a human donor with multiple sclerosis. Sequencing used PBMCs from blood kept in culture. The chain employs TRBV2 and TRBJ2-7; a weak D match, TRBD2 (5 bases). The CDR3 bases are TGTGCCAGCAGTGTATCGGACTCACGCGTCTACGAGCAGTACTTC. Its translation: CASSVSDSRVYEQYF.